The rows below give T cell receptor beta chains drawn from one sample of a study of T cell repertoires in cytomegalovirus infection. TCRdb re-called the reads with MiXCR, one entry per CDR3 protein. The sample has around 710,000 distinct CDR3 sequences, about 29% seen once. No antigen has been assigned to these receptors. This material consisted of cultured CD8+ T cells from PBMCs, taken from culture after CMV antigen stimulation. These receptors were collected from a human donor in good health (CMV status not recorded). Some clones in this sample may be carry-over from other donors' samples. CDR3s include the opening cysteine and the closing phenylalanine or tryptophan. Each record gives: V gene, clone size, J gene, D gene, CDR3 DNA, CDR3 protein. The D gene is left open where the match is weak. Clone size is stated in some rows and not others, as once, few, many or a class when expanded.

>TRBV7-9|-|TRBJ2-7|-
TGTGCCAGCAGCCTCGACAGCCCCGAGCAGTACTTC
CASSLDSPEQYF
>TRBV27|few|TRBJ1-2|-
TGTGCCAGCAGCCCAGCCCAGGCCTATGGCTACACCTTC
CASSPAQAYGYTF
>TRBV2|-|TRBJ1-2|TRBD1
TGTGCCAGCAGTCGGGGACAGGGAGGGCACTATGGCTACACCTTC
CASSRGQGGHYGYTF
>TRBV27|-|TRBJ1-5|-
TGTGCCAGCAGTTATGGGACAACCCAGCCCCAGCATTTT
CASSYGTTQPQHF
>TRBV19|few|TRBJ2-7|-
TGTGCCAGTAGCGCCTCGGGGGACACCTACGAGCAGTACTTC
CASSASGDTYEQYF
>TRBV10-3|few|TRBJ2-2|TRBD1
TGTGCCATCAGTGAGGCTCGGGACAGCCGAACCGGGGAGCTGTTTTTT
CAISEARDSRTGELFF
>TRBV19|-|TRBJ2-5|TRBD2
TGTGCCAGTAGTAACAGCGGGGGTGCCCAGTCGCAGTACTTC
CASSNSGGAQSQYF
>TRBV28|-|TRBJ2-7|-
TGTGCCAGCGATACTCCTTCCTCCTACGAGCAGTACTTC
CASDTPSSYEQYF
>TRBV27|few|TRBJ2-3|TRBD2
TGTGCCAGCAGTTTAGGGACTAGTAGTAGTGATACGCAGTATTTT
CASSLGTSSSDTQYF
>TRBV7-3|few|TRBJ2-1|-
TGTGCCAGCAGCTTAACACTCAATGAGCAGTTCTTC
CASSLTLNEQFF
>TRBV7-2|many|TRBJ2-1|-
TGTGCCAGCAGGGGGGAGAATGAGCAGTTCTTC
CASRGENEQFF
>TRBV11-2|few|TRBJ1-2|TRBD1
TGTGCCAGCAGCGCCTTACAGGGGGTAATTAACTATGGCTACACCTTC
CASSALQGVINYGYTF
>TRBV12-3/TRBV12-4|-|TRBJ2-5|-
TGTGCCAGCAGATCAGGGAGAGGACGGGAGACCCAGTACTTC
CASRSGRGRETQYF
>TRBV28|few|TRBJ1-1|-
TGTGCCAGCAGTGTACTCCCAGGGTTAACTGAAGCTTTCTTT
CASSVLPGLTEAFF
>TRBV20-1|-|TRBJ1-1|-
TGCAGTGCTAGAGACAGGAACCACGCCACTGAAGCTTTCTTT
CSARDRNHATEAFF
>TRBV29-1|few|TRBJ2-1|-
TGCAGCGTTGTAGGACCAACCTACAATGAGCAGTTCTTC
CSVVGPTYNEQFF
>TRBV2|-|TRBJ2-2|TRBD1
TGTGCCAGCAGTGAGGGCCTTGGACAGGGACTCGCCGGGGAGCTGTTTTTT
CASSEGLGQGLAGELFF
>TRBV7-4|-|TRBJ2-7|TRBD1
TGTGCCAGCAGCCCAAGGACAGGCCCCGACTACGAGCAGTACTTC
CASSPRTGPDYEQYF
>TRBV2|-|TRBJ2-7|TRBD2
TGTGCCAGCAGTGATGGGGGGGTTGATCGCGAGCAGTACTTC
CASSDGGVDREQYF
>TRBV27|-|TRBJ1-4|TRBD1
TGTGCCAGCAGTCGATGGACAGGTGGTAGTGAAAAACTGTTTTTT
CASSRWTGGSEKLFF
>TRBV14|-|TRBJ1-1|-
TGTGCCAGCAGCCAAGGCAGTCCGACACTAAACACTGAAGCTTTCTTT
CASSQGSPTLNTEAFF
>TRBV28|medium-sized|TRBJ2-5|TRBD1
TGTGCCAGCAGTCCCCACAGGGGGCGAGAGACCCAGTACTTC
CASSPHRGRETQYF
>TRBV10-3|-|TRBJ2-2|TRBD1
TGTGCCATCAGTGGGCCAGACAGGGGTCCCACCGGGGAGCTGTTTTTT
CAISGPDRGPTGELFF
>TRBV7-6|many|TRBJ2-2|-
TGTGCCAGCAGCCGGGGTCGTACCGGGGAGCTGTTTTTT
CASSRGRTGELFF
>TRBV10-3|few|TRBJ2-1|-
TGTGCCATCAGTGAGAAGGGGGGGTCGGGTAATGAGCAGTTCTTC
CAISEKGGSGNEQFF
>TRBV19|-|TRBJ2-4|TRBD1
TGTGCCAGTACAATGGGACAGGGGGCATACATTCAGTACTTC
CASTMGQGAYIQYF
>TRBV6-5|-|TRBJ2-1|TRBD1
TGTGCCAGCAGCCCGACAGGGTCGGGGAATGAGCAGTTCTTC
CASSPTGSGNEQFF
>TRBV19|-|TRBJ1-1|-
TGTGCCAGTAGTATCGGGGGCTCGAACACTGAAGCTTTCTTT
CASSIGGSNTEAFF
>TRBV7-9|many|TRBJ1-2|TRBD1
TGTGCCAGCAGCTTAGTCACAGGGGAGCATGGCTACACCTTC
CASSLVTGEHGYTF
>TRBV7-6|-|TRBJ2-4|TRBD1
TGTGCCAGCAGCTCGACAGGGGAGCCCAAAAACATTCAGTACTTC
CASSSTGEPKNIQYF
>TRBV7-4|few|TRBJ2-1|-
TGTGCCAGCAGCTTTAGACCCAGACTATTGGATGAGCAGTTCTTC
CASSFRPRLLDEQFF
>TRBV25-1|-|TRBJ2-1|TRBD1
TGTGCCAGCACCGATATAAGGGGACAGACAAACAATGAGCAGTTCTTC
CASTDIRGQTNNEQFF
>TRBV6-5|many|TRBJ2-1|TRBD2
TGTGCCAGCAGTTACTCGGGGAGGGTATACACAAGTGAGCAGTTCTTC
CASSYSGRVYTSEQFF
>TRBV15|few|TRBJ1-5|-
TGTGCCACCACCTCCCGGGACCGTCGGGATCAGCCCCAGCATTTT
CATTSRDRRDQPQHF
>TRBV19|few|TRBJ1-4|-
TGTGCCAGTAGTACCTATGGACGGAATAATGAAAAACTGTTTTTT
CASSTYGRNNEKLFF
>TRBV19|few|TRBJ1-5|-
TGTGCCAGTAGTATAGTTCAGGGTTGGCAGCCCCAGCATTTT
CASSIVQGWQPQHF
>TRBV14|-|TRBJ1-1|-
TGTGCCAGCAGCCCGGACGGGATGATGAACACTGAAGCTTTCTTT
CASSPDGMMNTEAFF
>TRBV4-1|many|TRBJ2-4|-
TGCGCCAGCAGCCAAGGGGCAGGGGTAGCCAAAAACATTCAGTACTTC
CASSQGAGVAKNIQYF
>TRBV5-5|-|TRBJ1-1|TRBD1
TGTGCCAGCAGCCCTTATGGGACAGACATGAACACTGAAGCTTTCTTT
CASSPYGTDMNTEAFF
>TRBV20-1|-|TRBJ1-5|-
TGCAGTGCCACCTCCAGCGGGGATACCTATAGCAATCAGCCCCAGCATTTT
CSATSSGDTYSNQPQHF
>TRBV7-2|few|TRBJ2-5|-
TGTGCCAGCAGCTCCCCCAGGGGGGTAGGGGGTTTGGAGACCCAGTACTTC
CASSSPRGVGGLETQYF